Listed below are T cell receptor beta chains from one sample, sequenced in a study of OX40 agonist ivuxolimab in advanced cancers. Method: immunoSEQ multiplex PCR; TCRdb's copy keeps in-frame clones and lacks some. This table holds approximately 50,000 clones, 87% found once. Sequencing was performed on CD4+ or CD8+ T cells sorted from blood, taken in a trial of the OX40 agonist ivuxolimab. These receptor sequences come from an adult with an advanced solid tumor such as melanoma, head and neck, liver or kidney cancer. Each CDR3 is given with its conserved first and last residue. A D gene is named only where the DNA matches it firmly. Size values are once, few and many counts, or a class for expanded clones, and some rows have none.

d_gene | j_gene | v_gene | abundance | CDR3aa | CDR3nt
- | TRBJ2-3 | TRBV18 | - | CASSRGPTDTQYF | TGTGCCAGCTCACGTGGTCCGACAGATACGCAGTATTTT
- | TRBJ1-2 | TRBV28 | - | CATNQGIYGYTF | TGTGCCACCAACCAGGGGATCTATGGCTACACCTTC
- | TRBJ2-2 | TRBV7-9 | - | CASGGPLGGTNTGELFF | TGTGCCAGCGGAGGGCCCCTCGGAGGGACGAACACCGGGGAGCTGTTTTTT
- | TRBJ2-5 | TRBV4-1 | - | CASSQEVAVQETQYF | TGCGCCAGCAGCCAAGAGGTAGCGGTACAAGAGACCCAGTACTTC
TRBD1 | TRBJ2-5 | TRBV30 | - | CAWSSETGGSGETQYF | TGTGCCTGGAGTTCCGAGACAGGGGGTTCGGGAGAGACCCAGTACTTC
TRBD2 | TRBJ2-1 | TRBV28 | - | CASSQAGVWNEQFF | TGTGCCAGCAGCCAAGCGGGAGTATGGAATGAGCAGTTCTTC
- | TRBJ2-7 | TRBV19 | - | CASSTLGGYEQYF | TGTGCCAGTAGTACCCTGGGGGGTTACGAGCAGTACTTC
- | TRBJ2-1 | TRBV4-1 | once | CASETSNEQFF | TGCGCCAGCGAGACTAGTAATGAGCAGTTCTTC
- | TRBJ2-5 | TRBV5-1 | - | CASRGTGETQYF | TGCGCCAGCAGGGGCACCGGGGAGACCCAGTACTTC
TRBD2 | TRBJ2-7 | TRBV7-2 | - | CASSRTSGSYEQYF | TGTGCCAGCAGCCGGACTAGCGGTTCCTACGAGCAGTACTTC
TRBD2 | TRBJ2-7 | TRBV27 | few | CASSLSGGLAGGPNPLEQYF | TGTGCCAGCAGTTTATCGGGGGGACTAGCGGGAGGGCCTAACCCTCTCGAGCAGTACTTC
- | TRBJ2-7 | TRBV7-9 | - | CASSLDVAGPSYEQYF | TGTGCCAGCAGCTTAGATGTCGCAGGGCCCTCCTACGAGCAGTACTTC